The 5 T cell receptor beta chains given below trace back to one sample, sequenced in a study of memory CD4+ T cells and cytomegalovirus serostatus. Method: immunoSEQ multiplex PCR; TCRdb's copy keeps in-frame clones and lacks some. The sample carries 85,000 to 100,000 clones, over 70% recorded once. The sort gate was single viable CD3+CD4+CD8-CD45RO+ cells for memory CD4+ T cells. Material: memory CD4+ T cells from blood. The receptors stem from an adult in good health and CMV-seropositive.

The genes are TRBV6-5 and TRBJ2-2; D may be TRBD2 (7 bases). Germline lookup yields CDR1 MNHEY and CDR2 SVGAGI. The CDR3 length is 14 residues. V was clipped by 6 bases and J by 5 bases, with 13 bases between them. The CDR3 sequence is CASSNREGTGELFF. DNA for the CDR3: TGTGCCAGCAGCAACAGGGAGGGTACCGGGGAGCTGTTTTTT.

The chain carries TRBV7-9 and TRBJ1-5; tentatively, D is TRBD1 (5 bases). The germline V and J ends were trimmed by 1 base and 4 bases, with 11 bases remaining between them. The CDR3 runs to 15 residues. Germline CDR1 reads SEHNR; CDR2 reads FQNEAQ (reference sequence). The CDR3 spells CASSLGVGENQPQHF. The CDR3 DNA reads TGTGCCAGCAGCTTAGGGGTAGGGGAGAATCAGCCCCAGCATTTT. The full variable domain, with the rest looked up from reference TRBV7-9 and TRBJ1-5, is DTGVSQNPRHKITKRGQNVTFRCDPISEHNRLYWYRQTLGQGPEFLTYFQNEAQLEKSRLLSDRFSAERPKGSFSTLEIQRTEQGDSAMYLCASSLGVGENQPQHFGDGTRLSIL.

The rearrangement uses TRBV6-6 and TRBJ2-7; 13 bases line up with TRBD2. This CDR3 spans 13 amino acids. Germline-derived CDR1 and CDR2 are MNHNY and SVGAGI (reference sequence). V shed 7 bases, J shed 9 bases, and the junction held 6 bases outside the gene matches. The CDR3 loop reads CASTRTSGSSQYF. In DNA form, the CDR3 reads TGTGCCAGCACCCGGACTAGCGGGAGCTCGCAGTACTTC.

The chain has TRBV19 and TRBJ2-1, with TRBD2 as a possible D gene (7 bases). The germline gives CDR1 LNHDA, CDR2 SQIVND (reference sequence). The V end was cut by 7 bases, the J end by 8 bases, with 18 bases between. This CDR3 spans 14 amino acids. CDR3 sequence: CASKGGGRSDEQFF. The CDR3 DNA is TGTGCCAGTAAAGGGGGGGGAAGGTCGGATGAGCAGTTCTTC.

This clone was found a few times. This chain links TRBV5-4 with TRBJ1-4; TRBD1 is a possible D gene (6 bases). CDR3 length: 15 amino acids. Between the trimmed V and J ends, which lost 2 bases and 6 bases, there was a span of 14 bases. Germline-derived CDR1 and CDR2 are SGHNT and YYREEE (reference sequence). CDR3 bases: TGTGCCAGCAGCTTAACCGGGACACCTGATGAAAAACTGTTTTTT. Protein sequence: CASSLTGTPDEKLFF.